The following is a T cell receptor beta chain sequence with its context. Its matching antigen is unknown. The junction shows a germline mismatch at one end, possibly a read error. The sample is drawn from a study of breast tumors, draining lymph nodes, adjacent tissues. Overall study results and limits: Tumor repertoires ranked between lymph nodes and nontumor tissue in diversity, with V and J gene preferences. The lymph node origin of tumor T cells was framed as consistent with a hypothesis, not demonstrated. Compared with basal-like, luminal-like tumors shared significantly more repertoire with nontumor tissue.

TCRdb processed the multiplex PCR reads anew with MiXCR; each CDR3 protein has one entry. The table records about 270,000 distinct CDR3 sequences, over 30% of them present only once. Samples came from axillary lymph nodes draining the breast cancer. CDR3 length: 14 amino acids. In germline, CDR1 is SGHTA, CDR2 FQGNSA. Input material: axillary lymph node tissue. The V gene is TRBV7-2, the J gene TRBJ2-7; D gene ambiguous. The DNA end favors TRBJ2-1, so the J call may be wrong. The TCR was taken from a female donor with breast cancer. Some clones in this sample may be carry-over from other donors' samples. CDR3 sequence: CASGLVFPSYEQFF. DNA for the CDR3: TGTGCCAGCGGCTTAGTATTCCCCTCCTACGAGCAGTTCTTC.